The 30 T cell receptor beta chains given below trace back to one sample, sequenced in a study of blood T cell repertoires in COVID-19. The data were produced by immunoSEQ multiplex PCR, yet TCRdb's version contains in-frame clones alone and is incomplete. Of approximately 170,000 clones listed, 89% are singletons. Sequenced: PBMCs or T cells enriched from blood (not recorded which). Source of these receptors: a woman between 18 and 29 years old who had recovered from COVID-19.

Concerning this clone: At one end, the junction sequence differs from germline, possibly due to a read error. V usage is TRBV3-1 (or the pseudogene TRBV3-2) and J usage is TRBJ2-7; D perhaps matches TRBD2 (5 bases). CDR1 is LGHDT and CDR2 is YNNKEL in the germline V gene (reference sequence). CDR3 length: 11 amino acids. CDR3 amino acids: CASSLFSERCF. The CDR3 bases are TGTGCCAGCAGTCTTTTTAGCGAAAGGTGCTTC.

The chain carries TRBV6-4 and TRBJ2-1, with TRBD1 identical over 8 bases. Trimming removed 3 bases from V and 10 bases from J; junction bases left unmatched: 2. The CDR3 totals 12 residues. Germline lookup yields CDR1 MRHNA and CDR2 SNTAGT. CDR3 sequence: CASSERTGEQFF. The CDR3 DNA sequence: TGTGCCAGCAGTGAACGGACAGGGGAGCAGTTCTTC.

This chain joins TRBV4-1 and TRBJ2-5; 9 bases match TRBD2. The germline V gene encodes CDR1 MGHRA and CDR2 YSYEKL. The CDR3 extends over 18 amino acids. Germline trimming cut 2 bases from V and 3 bases from J; bases unmatched to any gene: 13. The CDR3 DNA reads as TGCGCCAGCAGCCAATCGCTTCGGCTAGCGGGAAGAGAAGAGACCCAGTACTTC. Protein: CASSQSLRLAGREETQYF.

There are a few counts of this clone. The chain has TRBV27 and TRBJ2-7; 10 positions agree with TRBD2. Germline V gene lookup returns CDR1 MNHEY and CDR2 SMNVEV (reference sequence). V lost 5 bases to trimming and J lost 1 base; unmatched junction nucleotides: 17. This CDR3 is 19 amino acids long. CDR3 in amino acids: CASSTTLSSGSKGSYEQYF. The CDR3 DNA reads TGTGCCAGCAGTACTACCCTGTCTAGCGGGAGCAAAGGATCCTACGAGCAGTACTTC.

V is TRBV15 and J is TRBJ2-7, with 8 nucleotides matching TRBD2. The CDR3 runs 16 residues. V shed 0 bases and J 3 bases; nucleotides not matched to a gene: 7. Germline V gene sequence: CDR1 LNHNV, CDR2 YYDKDF (reference sequence). CDR3 in DNA: TGTGCCACCAGCAGAGATAGCCTAGCGGGCCTCTACGAGCAGTACTTC. Translated, it gives CATSRDSLAGLYEQYF.

This rearrangement joins TRBV18 to TRBJ1-5; D is undetermined. Trimming cost V 3 bases and J 2 bases, with 17 bases left between them. There are 17 residues in the CDR3. CDR1 and CDR2 (germline): KGHSH, LQKENI. The CDR3 here is CASSPRSILPRNQPQHF. In DNA, the CDR3 is TGTGCCAGCTCACCTAGATCCATCCTCCCCCGCAATCAGCCCCAGCATTTT.

The chain combines TRBV5-1 with TRBJ2-1; 10 bases align to TRBD2. The CDR3 is 16 residues long. V was clipped by 0 bases and J by 7 bases; unmatched bases: 7. CDR1 is SGHRS and CDR2 is YFSETQ in the germline V gene. As DNA, the CDR3 is TGCGCCAGCAGCTTGGTATCTAGCGGGAGACGAAATGAGCAGTTCTTC. Amino acid sequence: CASSLVSSGRRNEQFF.

J is TRBJ2-1 and V is TRBV15, with TRBD2 identical over 13 bases. The CDR3 length is 15 residues. Per germline, CDR1 LNHNV and CDR2 YYDKDF (reference sequence). V dropped 5 bases and J dropped 6; count of bases not matched to a gene: 4. The CDR3 DNA sequence: TGTGCCACCAGCTCCGGACTAGCGGGAGCCAATGAGCAGTTCTTC. Translated, it gives CATSSGLAGANEQFF.

The genes are TRBV19 and TRBJ2-1, with 9 positions matching TRBD2. Germline trimming cut 1 base from V and 4 bases from J; bases unmatched to any gene: 11. Per the germline V gene, CDR1 is LNHDA and CDR2 is SQIVND (reference sequence). The CDR3 sequence is 18 residues long. The CDR3: CASSIVRLAGVSYNEQFF. The CDR3 DNA is TGTGCCAGTAGTATAGTGCGTTTAGCGGGAGTATCGTACAATGAGCAGTTCTTC.

The rearrangement uses TRBV5-1 and TRBJ1-1, with D maybe TRBD1 (5 bases). This CDR3 has 13 residues. From germline, CDR1 is SGHRS and CDR2 YFSETQ. Trimming removed 6 bases at V and 1 base at J, with 10 bases between. The CDR3 region is CASTWGENTEAFF. The CDR3 DNA follows: TGCGCCAGCACCTGGGGGGAGAACACTGAAGCTTTCTTT. Looking up the rest from reference TRBV5-1 and TRBJ1-1 gives the full variable domain: KAGVTQTPRYLIKTRGQQVTLSCSPISGHRSVSWYQQTPGQGLQFLFEYFSETQRNKGNFPGRFSGRQFSNSRSEMNVSTLELGDSALYLCASTWGENTEAFFGQGTRLTVV.

The CDR3 nucleotides read TGTGCCAGCAGTTCAAGGGGCGAGCAGTACTTC. It encodes CASSSRGEQYF. The J gene is TRBJ2-7, the V gene TRBV6-6, with a weak D call TRBD1 (5 bases). V was pared by 4 bases and J by 6 bases, with 7 bases between. Germline-derived CDR1 and CDR2 are MNHNY and SVGAGI (reference sequence). The CDR3 length is 11 residues.

The gene calls are TRBV28 and TRBJ2-3, with 8 positions matching TRBD2. The CDR3 has 14 residues. V lost 8 bases, J lost 6 bases, and 10 bases stayed unmatched. The germline V gene encodes CDR1 MDHEN and CDR2 SYDVKM. CDR3 nucleotide sequence: TGTGCCAGCGACCTTAGCGGGGCCACCGATACGCAGTATTTT. Amino acid sequence: CASDLSGATDTQYF.

The V call is TRBV9, the J call TRBJ2-3, with 9 nucleotides matching TRBD2. Germline V gene data show CDR1 as SGDLS and CDR2 as YYNGEE. V lost 2 bases to trimming and J lost 4 bases; unmatched junction nucleotides: 5. The CDR3 length is 15 residues. The CDR3 DNA sequence: TGTGCCAGCAGCGTCATAGCGGGAGCTGCAGATACGCAGTATTTT. Translated: CASSVIAGAADTQYF.

The rearrangement links TRBV12-5 to TRBJ2-1; a possible D gene is TRBD2 (6 bases). Germline CDR1 is LGHNT and CDR2 is FRNRAP. V was cut by 7 bases and J by 2 bases, with 12 bases left in between. The CDR3 contains 14 residues. CDR3 sequence: CASALGGPYNEQFF. The CDR3 DNA is TGTGCTAGTGCCCTGGGAGGACCCTACAATGAGCAGTTCTTC.

The rearrangement links TRBV14 to TRBJ1-1; D is undetermined. The CDR3 spans 13 residues. The V end was cut by 4 bases, the J end by 0 bases, with 6 bases between. The germline V gene encodes CDR1 SGHDN and CDR2 FVKESK. Here the CDR3 reads CASSPQVNTEAFF. The CDR3, as DNA: TGTGCCAGCAGCCCTCAGGTGAACACTGAAGCTTTCTTT.

Worth noting for this clone: Different DNA sequences within this sample yield the same CDR3. The V call is TRBV5-1, the J call TRBJ2-5; D gene unclear. CDR3 length: 13 residues. The germline V gene has CDR1 SGHRS and CDR2 YFSETQ. V was cut by 0 bases and J by 2 bases, with 5 bases left in between. The CDR3 is CASSLGLQETQYF. CDR3 DNA sequence: TGCGCCAGCAGCTTGGGACTTCAAGAGACCCAGTACTTC.

The rearrangement joins TRBV28 to TRBJ1-1, with D hard to call. V was shortened by 7 bases and J by 3 bases, with 18 bases between the two germline ends. This CDR3 comprises 15 residues. Germline V gives CDR1 MDHEN, CDR2 SYDVKM. CDR3 coding DNA: TGTGCCAGCACCTATTCCCGGGTTCTGGACACTGAAGCTTTCTTT. Translating it yields CASTYSRVLDTEAFF.

This sequence joins TRBV5-4 and TRBJ2-5; 11 positions match TRBD2. With 2 bases clipped from V and 5 bases from J, the junction kept 5 bases outside the gene matches. Germline V gene data show CDR1 as SGHNT and CDR2 as YYREEE (reference sequence). The CDR3 is 15 amino acids. CDR3 residues: CASSLLAGVRETQYF. Written as DNA, the CDR3 is TGTGCCAGCAGCTTACTAGCGGGAGTAAGGGAGACCCAGTACTTC.

As DNA, the CDR3 is TGTGCCTGGAGTGGGGGCCCTAATGAAAAACTGTTTTTT. Protein sequence: CAWSGGPNEKLFF. The chain combines TRBV30 with TRBJ1-4, with D tentatively TRBD1 (5 bases). Looked up from germline, CDR1 is GTSNPN and CDR2 is SVGIG (reference sequence). The CDR3 runs to 13 residues. V was shortened by 1 base and J by 3 bases, with 6 bases between the two germline ends. Looking up the rest from reference TRBV30 and TRBJ1-4 gives the full variable domain: SQTIHQWPATLVQPVGSPLSLECTVEGTSNPNLYWYRQAAGRGLQLLFYSVGIGQISSEVPQNLSASRPQDRQFILSSKKLLLSDSGFYLCAWSGGPNEKLFFGSGTQLSVL.

The CDR3 is CASSLKRGSGSYNEQFF. The CDR3 DNA sequence: TGTGCCAGCTCTCTTAAAAGGGGGTCAGGGTCCTACAATGAGCAGTTCTTC. The chain carries TRBV18 and TRBJ2-1, with D possibly matching TRBD1 (6 bases). From germline, CDR1 is KGHSH and CDR2 LQKENI. V was cut by 6 bases and J by 1 base, with 19 bases left in between. The CDR3 extends over 17 amino acids.

For the CDR3, the DNA is TGTGCCAGCAGCTCGGACAGGGGGCTTCGCGAGCAGTACTTC. Residues: CASSSDRGLREQYF. V usage is TRBV13 and J usage is TRBJ2-7, with TRBD1 matching 11 bases. The germline V gene encodes CDR1 PRHDT and CDR2 FYEKMQ (reference sequence). This CDR3 is 14 amino acids long. The trim removed 4 bases at V and 6 bases at J, leaving 5 bases unmatched.

The genes are TRBV20-1 and TRBJ2-2; a weak D match, TRBD2 (5 bases). Germline CDR1 reads DFQATT; CDR2 reads SNEGSKA (reference sequence). This CDR3 is built from 14 residues. Trimming left V 3 bases short and J 2 bases short, with 10 bases between. CDR3 amino acids: CSASKLDNTGELFF. CDR3 nucleotide sequence: TGCAGTGCTAGTAAACTAGATAACACCGGGGAGCTGTTTTTT.

The CDR3: CASSFGQGASEQFF. CDR3 DNA: TGTGCCAGCAGCTTCGGACAGGGGGCGAGTGAGCAGTTCTTC. This sequence joins TRBV7-2 and TRBJ2-1; 11 bases line up with TRBD1. J lost 9 bases, V lost 3 bases, and 4 bases had no gene match. Germline V CDR1 and CDR2: SGHTA, FQGNSA. The CDR3 length is 14 residues.

The chain is built from TRBV29-1 and TRBJ1-2; 8 nucleotides line up with TRBD1. The CDR3 sequence is 12 residues long. Per the germline V gene, CDR1 is SQVTM and CDR2 is ANQGSEA. V shed 7 bases, J shed 4 bases, and the junction held 5 bases outside the gene matches. The CDR3 reads CSARTGSYGYTF. Written as DNA, the CDR3 is TGCAGCGCCCGGACAGGGAGCTATGGCTACACCTTC.

The chain employs TRBV28 and TRBJ2-3; D possibly corresponds to TRBD1 (6 bases). The length of the CDR3 is 16 residues. Germline CDR1 reads MDHEN; CDR2 reads SYDVKM. The germline V and J ends were trimmed by 5 bases and 7 bases, with 22 bases remaining between them. This CDR3 is CASSHATGYDVNTQYF. The CDR3 DNA reads as TGTGCCAGCAGTCACGCTACAGGGTACGATGTAAATACGCAGTATTTT.

CDR3 in amino acids: CASSSVTGTAYTGELFF. The CDR3 DNA reads TGTGCCAGTAGTAGTGTCACCGGGACAGCCTACACCGGGGAGCTGTTTTTT. This sequence joins TRBV19 and TRBJ2-2; 7 positions agree with TRBD1. The J segment lost 3 bases and the V segment lost 4 bases, leaving 11 bases of the junction unmatched. Germline assignment: CDR1 LNHDA and CDR2 SQIVND (reference sequence). This CDR3 comprises 17 residues. Together with reference TRBV19 and TRBJ2-2, the CDR3 gives the full variable domain: DGGITQSPKYLFRKEGQNVTLSCEQNLNHDAMYWYRQDPGQGLRLIYYSQIVNDFQKGDIAEGYSVSREKKESFPLTVTSAQKNPTAFYLCASSSVTGTAYTGELFFGEGSRLTVL.

The V and J genes are TRBV7-2 and TRBJ2-1; the match to TRBD2 covers 10 bases. Germline trimming cut 2 bases from V and 8 bases from J; bases unmatched to any gene: 6. The CDR3 contains 15 residues. Germline V gene lookup returns CDR1 SGHTA and CDR2 FQGNSA. In DNA form, the CDR3 reads TGTGCCAGCAGCTTAAGGGCTAGCGGGAGCCATGAGCAGTTCTTC. Its protein is CASSLRASGSHEQFF.

The genes are TRBV6-2 or TRBV6-3 and TRBJ2-3; 14 bases align to TRBD2. V shed 6 bases and J 4 bases; nucleotides not matched to a gene: 12. The CDR3 runs 18 residues. Germline V lookup: CDR1 MNHEY, CDR2 SVGEGT. The CDR3 loop is CASSSTGTSGSQSDTQYF. CDR3 nucleotides: TGTGCCAGCAGCTCCACCGGGACTAGCGGGAGTCAATCAGATACGCAGTATTTT.

The rearrangement uses TRBV5-5 and TRBJ2-7; 7 positions agree with TRBD1. This CDR3 contains 16 residues. V trimming: 7 bases; J trimming: 1 base; junction bases outside the gene matches: 14. The germline V gene has CDR1 SGHKS and CDR2 YYEKEE (reference sequence). The CDR3 spells CASGTVWDSSSYEQYF. The CDR3 nucleotides are TGTGCCAGCGGTACCGTATGGGACAGTAGTTCCTACGAGCAGTACTTC.

This clone occurred once. The V call is TRBV5-1, the J call TRBJ2-1; tentatively, D is TRBD1 (6 bases). V was pared by 3 bases and J by 4 bases, with 8 bases between. The CDR3 is 13 residues long. The germline gives CDR1 SGHRS, CDR2 YFSETQ. The CDR3 coding sequence is TGCGCCAGCAGCTCTGGACAGTACAATGAGCAGTTCTTC. Its translation: CASSSGQYNEQFF.